Sequencing of this TCR beta chain was carried out in a study of CD8+ T cells in alopecia areata. Study-level background: The study gave treated patients oral tofacitinib at 5 to 10 mg twice daily.

CDR1 is MGHRA and CDR2 is YSYEKL in the germline V gene. V shed 3 bases and J shed 10 bases, with 10 bases lying between them. The CDR3 is 13 amino acids. It was cDNA, reverse transcribed from extracted RNA, that served as the sequencing template. Some clones are missing from TCRdb's copy, which holds only in-frame ones; the method was immunoSEQ multiplex PCR. Among 120,000 or so clones listed, 60% to 65% were seen once. This clone has a handful of counts. This sample's treatment: oral pan-JAK inhibitor, 5-10 mg twice daily. CD4+ and CD8+ T cells were sorted from PBMCs stained for CD3, CD4 and CD8. The specimen was CD4+ T cells sorted from blood, collected at week 4, from a patient treated with tofacitinib. The chain recombines TRBV4-1 with TRBJ1-6; no definite D call. The TCR comes from a human donor with alopecia areata. The CDR3 DNA is TGCGCCAGCAGCCAGGCCCCTCTATCACCCCTCCACTTT. It is translated as CASSQAPLSPLHF.